The rows below give T cell receptor beta chains drawn from one sample of a study of blood T cell repertoires in COVID-19. The table came from immunoSEQ multiplex PCR; TCRdb's copy has only in-frame clones and leaves some out. Of roughly 200,000 clones listed, 75% to 90% are singletons. Sequencing was performed on peripheral blood. These receptors were collected from a woman in her sixties or seventies with acute or convalescent COVID-19. Each CDR3 is given without its conserved first and last residue. The D gene is left open where the match is weak.

cdr3_length v_call d_call cdr3_aa
12 TRBV2 TRBD1 ASSDLGQGSEQY
12 TRBV14 . ASSLIRGIDTQY
12 TRBV5-1 TRBD1 ASSLEGQLQKEF
13 TRBV7-9 TRBD1 ASSPDRGQTGELF
11 TRBV18 TRBD1 ASSLTGFNEQF
11 TRBV3-1/TRBV3-2 TRBD1 ASSHQGAEGYT
16 TRBV9 TRBD1 ASSVFDRAGPGANVLT
12 TRBV18 . ASSPLSSNYGYT
15 TRBV27 . ASSPRQARGQGTEAF
14 TRBV6-6 TRBD1 ASSHGTGGAKNIQY
10 TRBV5-1 TRBD1 ASSPQGEKLF
14 TRBV28 . ASGDGGSSYNSPLH
12 TRBV28 . ASRRTGTNYGYT
15 TRBV4-2 TRBD2 ASSLGRLAGQTGELF
13 TRBV30 . AWSSLLTIGYGYT
13 TRBV10-3 TRBD2 AISEPSGVYNEQF
10 TRBV28 . ASKGSLETQY
11 TRBV18 . ASSPPNFSEQF
12 TRBV6-1 . ASSEDTETAEAF
14 TRBV6-5 TRBD1 ASSYSGQGAYYEQY
13 TRBV7-9 TRBD1 ASSFLVTGVPEQY
11 TRBV11-2 . ASSQGAREKLF
12 TRBV5-1 TRBD1 ASSPGTGTYEQY
12 TRBV7-2 . ASSQGTAYNEQF
10 TRBV28 . ASKNRGRGYT
11 TRBV11-2 TRBD2 ASLAGLTDTQY
13 TRBV3-1/TRBV3-2 TRBD1 ASSQPTGGVGGYT
14 TRBV15 TRBD2 ATSSPLAGKPDTQY
11 TRBV27 TRBD1 ASGTVLNYGYT
9 TRBV30 . AWSNRETQY
14 TRBV7-8 . ASSLVVRGANTEAF
12 TRBV19 TRBD1 ASSILGQGSGYT
12 TRBV5-1 TRBD2 ASSGGLDTYEQY
13 TRBV12-5 TRBD1 ASALIGQGNTEAF
14 TRBV24-1 . ATSDSGIPNTGELF
12 TRBV28 . ASREGRGVGGYT
14 TRBV4-1 TRBD1 ASSQDSTGAYNEQF
14 TRBV28 TRBD2 ASSLLTSGRADTQY
13 TRBV9 . ASTTGPGSYNEQF
12 TRBV27 . ASRLQAMNTEAF
12 TRBV7-9 TRBD1 ASSLVAGGVGYT
12 TRBV29-1 . SVLTGLSGNTIY
14 TRBV9 . ASSAIPSSYNSPLH
14 TRBV11-2 TRBD2 ASNPRSSGTRGELF
13 TRBV18 . ASSPQGQFQEKLF
12 TRBV25-1 TRBD2 ASTGLAPTGELF
12 TRBV19 . ASSPDYSNQPQH
9 TRBV2 . ASSPSYEQY